The 13 T cell receptor beta chains in this list originate from one sample, sequenced in a study of T cell responses to AZD1222 COVID-19 vaccine. Only in-frame clones appear in the TCRdb table, and some are missing; sequencing was by immunoSEQ multiplex PCR. The table includes tens of thousands of clones, roughly nine tenths detected once. The starting material was peripheral blood, obtained 28 days after the second AZD1222 dose. Source of these receptors: an adult who received the AZD1222 COVID-19 vaccine.

The V and J genes are TRBV7-9 and TRBJ1-5; D gene uncertain. Trimming left V 3 bases short and J 5 bases short, with 8 bases between. CDR3 length: 13 amino acids. Germline V lookup: CDR1 SEHNR, CDR2 FQNEAQ (reference sequence). Written as DNA, the CDR3 is TGTGCCAGCAGCTTCGGAATAGATCAGCCCCAGCATTTT. Protein: CASSFGIDQPQHF.

V is TRBV11-2 and J is TRBJ2-3; the D is unclear. CDR1 is SGHAT, CDR2 FQNNGV, per germline. V lost 1 base to trimming and J lost 2 bases, with 10 bases between them. CDR3 length: 15 residues. This chain's CDR3 is CASSLAGSYTDTQYF. The CDR3 coding sequence is TGTGCCAGCAGCTTAGCAGGCAGTTACACAGATACGCAGTATTTT.

CDR3 in DNA: TGTGCCGGAGGCGGGGGAACATACGGCTACACCTTC. This codes for CAGGGGTYGYTF. The rearrangement uses TRBV30 and TRBJ1-2; a weak D match, TRBD1 (5 bases). The CDR3 covers 12 residues. Between the trimmed V and J ends, which lost 8 bases and 8 bases, there was a span of 18 bases. Germline V gives CDR1 GTSNPN, CDR2 SVGIG (reference sequence).

V is TRBV6-2 or TRBV6-3 and J is TRBJ2-3, with TRBD2 matching 15 bases. Looked up from germline, CDR1 is MNHEY and CDR2 is SVGEGT. V shed 5 bases, J shed 4 bases, and the junction held 4 bases outside the gene matches. This CDR3 comprises 16 residues. The CDR3 spells CASSHRTSGGADTQYF. CDR3 bases: TGTGCCAGCAGTCACCGGACTAGCGGGGGGGCAGATACGCAGTATTTT.

The chain joins TRBV9 to TRBJ1-4; D is unclear. Germline values: CDR1 SGDLS, CDR2 YYNGEE. CDR3 length: 15 amino acids. Trimming took 0 bases from V and 2 from J, leaving 8 bases between them. CDR3 sequence (DNA): TGTGCCAGCAGCGTAGGGGTGGGGACTAATGAAAAACTGTTTTTT. This sequence encodes CASSVGVGTNEKLFF.

The V call is TRBV6-2 or TRBV6-3, the J call TRBJ1-1; D is undetermined. Trimming shortened V by 5 bases and J by 1 base, and 14 bases separated the two germline ends. The CDR3 length is 15 residues. The germline CDR1 and CDR2 sequences are MNHEY and SVGEGT. CDR3 nucleotide sequence: TGTGCCAGCAGTGACCCGTACCGCGGGAACACTGAAGCTTTCTTT. This codes for CASSDPYRGNTEAFF.

The CDR3 here is CASSQDRTGGPGYTF. The CDR3 coding sequence is TGTGCCAGCAGCCAAGACCGGACAGGGGGTCCTGGCTACACCTTC. The gene calls are TRBV14 and TRBJ1-2; TRBD1 agrees at 10 bases. With V trimmed by 0 bases and J by 7 bases, 5 bases remained unmatched. The CDR3 is made up of 15 amino acids. Germline CDR1 SGHDN, CDR2 FVKESK.

This chain connects TRBV11-2 to TRBJ2-7; TRBD1 matches 12 bases. CDR3 length: 15 residues. Germline V gives CDR1 SGHAT, CDR2 FQNNGV. With V trimmed by 1 base and J by 5 bases, 3 bases remained unmatched. DNA of the CDR3: TGTGCCAGCAGCTTAGGAGGGACAGGGGGCCACGAGCAGTACTTC. It codes for CASSLGGTGGHEQYF.

The genes are TRBV7-9 and TRBJ1-1; D is possibly TRBD1 (5 bases). Per germline, CDR1 SEHNR and CDR2 FQNEAQ (reference sequence). Between the trimmed V and J ends, which lost 0 bases and 4 bases, there was a span of 12 bases. This CDR3 is built from 15 residues. DNA for the CDR3: TGTGCCAGCAGCTTAGCGTCGGGGCGAGGCACTGAAGCTTTCTTT. It translates to CASSLASGRGTEAFF. The complete variable domain, with remaining parts taken from reference TRBV7-9 and TRBJ1-1, reads DTGVSQNPRHKITKRGQNVTFRCDPISEHNRLYWYRQTLGQGPEFLTYFQNEAQLEKSRLLSDRFSAERPKGSFSTLEIQRTEQGDSAMYLCASSLASGRGTEAFFGQGTRLTVV.

V and J are TRBV28 and TRBJ1-2, with 10 bases that match TRBD1. The ends lost 4 bases at V and 8 bases at J; junction bases unmatched: 10. The CDR3 extends over 15 amino acids. The V gene's germline CDR1 is MDHEN and CDR2 SYDVKM. The CDR3, as DNA: TGTGCCAGCAGTTCCCGGGACAGGGGTTGGGGCGGCTACACCTTC. It encodes CASSSRDRGWGGYTF.

V usage is TRBV9 and J usage is TRBJ2-3; 7 positions match TRBD1. CDR3 length: 15 residues. Looked up from germline, CDR1 is SGDLS and CDR2 is YYNGEE. V gave up 2 bases and J gave up 2 bases; unmatched junction bases: 5. The CDR3 loop reads CASSVRQGPTDTQYF. CDR3 DNA: TGTGCCAGCAGCGTGAGACAGGGACCCACAGATACGCAGTATTTT.

The rearrangement uses TRBV29-1 and TRBJ1-2; 7 nucleotides line up with TRBD1. Germline trimming cut 2 bases from V and 7 bases from J; bases unmatched to any gene: 4. Germline CDR1 SQVTM, CDR2 ANQGSEA. This CDR3 is 12 amino acids long. CDR3 amino acids: CSVERTGLGYTF. CDR3 nucleotides: TGCAGCGTTGAAAGGACAGGACTTGGCTACACCTTC.

The CDR3 is CASSEEATRVQYF. CDR3 bases: TGTGCCAGCAGTGAAGAAGCCACCAGGGTTCAGTACTTC. V gene TRBV2 combines with J gene TRBJ2-4; TRBD1 is a possible D gene (5 bases). Germline CDR1 is SNHLY and CDR2 is FYNNEI. The V end lost 1 base, the J end lost 11 bases, and 12 bases lay between the germline ends. The CDR3 totals 13 residues.